This T cell receptor beta chain was profiled in a study of response to subunit inactivated influenza vaccine. General observations from the study: New T cells are recruited in small numbers by each seasonal influenza vaccination, according to the authors' suggestion.

Germline V gene sequence: CDR1 SGHRS, CDR2 YFSETQ. This CDR3 region has 13 residues. V lost 3 bases to trimming and J lost 7 bases, with 14 bases between them. TCRdb used MiXCR to reprocess the RT-PCR reads, holding one entry per CDR3 protein. The sample holds more than 450,000 distinct CDR3 sequences, about 7.6% seen once. This clonotype was seen repeatedly, ten times or more. Its antigen remains unidentified. The V call is TRBV5-1, the J call TRBJ2-7; D uncertain. The TCR comes from a man between 50 and 75 years old who received an inactivated influenza vaccine. Here the sequenced sample was PBMCs from blood, taken approximately 25 months after vaccination. CDR3 loop: CASSSESLGEQYF. CDR3 sequence (DNA): TGCGCCAGCAGCTCTGAGTCTCTCGGAGAGCAGTACTTC.